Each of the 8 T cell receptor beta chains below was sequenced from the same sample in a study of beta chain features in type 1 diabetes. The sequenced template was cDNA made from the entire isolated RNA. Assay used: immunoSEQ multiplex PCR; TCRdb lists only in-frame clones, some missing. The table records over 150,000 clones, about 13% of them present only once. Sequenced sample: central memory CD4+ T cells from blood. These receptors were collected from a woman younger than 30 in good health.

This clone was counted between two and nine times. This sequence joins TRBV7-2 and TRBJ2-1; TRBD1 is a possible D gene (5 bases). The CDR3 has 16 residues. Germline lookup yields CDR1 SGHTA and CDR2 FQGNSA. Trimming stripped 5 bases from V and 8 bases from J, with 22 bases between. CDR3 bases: TGTGCCAGCAGCCCCCAGTTGGACATTGTTTTCTATGAGCAGTTCTTC. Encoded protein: CASSPQLDIVFYEQFF. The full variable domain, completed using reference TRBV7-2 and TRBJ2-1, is GAGVSQSPSNKVTEKGKDVELRCDPISGHTALYWYRQSLGQGLEFLIYFQGNSAPDKSGLPSDRFSAERTGGSVSTLTIQRTQQEDSAVYLCASSPQLDIVFYEQFFGPGTRLTVL.

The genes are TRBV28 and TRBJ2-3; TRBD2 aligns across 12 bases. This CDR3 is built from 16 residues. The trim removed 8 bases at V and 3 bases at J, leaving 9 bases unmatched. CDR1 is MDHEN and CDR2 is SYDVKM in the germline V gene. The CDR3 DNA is TGTGCCAGCCCGGCTAGCGGGAGGGCCGTTACAGATACGCAGTATTTT. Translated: CASPASGRAVTDTQYF.

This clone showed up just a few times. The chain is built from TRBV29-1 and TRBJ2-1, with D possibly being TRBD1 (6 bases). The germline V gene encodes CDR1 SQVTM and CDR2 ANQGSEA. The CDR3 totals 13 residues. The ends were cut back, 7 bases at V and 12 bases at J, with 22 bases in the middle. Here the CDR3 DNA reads TGCAGCGCTACGGGACATGTTTTGACTTGGCAGTTCTTC. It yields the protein CSATGHVLTWQFF.

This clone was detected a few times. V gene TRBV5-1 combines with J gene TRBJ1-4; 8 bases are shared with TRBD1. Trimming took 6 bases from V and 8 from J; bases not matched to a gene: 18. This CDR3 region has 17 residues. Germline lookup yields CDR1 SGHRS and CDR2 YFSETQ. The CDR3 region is CASTAWPVTGVNEKLFF. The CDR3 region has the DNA TGCGCCAGCACCGCTTGGCCTGTGACAGGGGTGAACGAAAAACTGTTTTTT.

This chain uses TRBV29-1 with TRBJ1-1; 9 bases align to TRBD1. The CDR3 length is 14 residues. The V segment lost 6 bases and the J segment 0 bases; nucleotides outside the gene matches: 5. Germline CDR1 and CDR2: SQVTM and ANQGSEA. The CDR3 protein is CSVGTGHMNTEAFF. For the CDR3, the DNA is TGCAGCGTGGGGACAGGGCACATGAACACTGAAGCTTTCTTT.

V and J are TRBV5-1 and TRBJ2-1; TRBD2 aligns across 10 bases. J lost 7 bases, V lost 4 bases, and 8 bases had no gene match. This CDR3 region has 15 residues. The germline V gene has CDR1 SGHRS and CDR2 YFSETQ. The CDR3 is CASSQEREGRNEQFF. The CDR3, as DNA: TGCGCCAGCAGCCAGGAGCGGGAGGGCCGGAATGAGCAGTTCTTC.

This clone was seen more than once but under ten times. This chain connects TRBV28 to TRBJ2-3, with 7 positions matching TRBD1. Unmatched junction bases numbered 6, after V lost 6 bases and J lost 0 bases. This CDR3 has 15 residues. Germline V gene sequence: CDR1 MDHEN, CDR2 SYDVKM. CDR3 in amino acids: CASSLTGSSTDTQYF. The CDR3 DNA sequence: TGTGCCAGCAGCTTGACAGGGTCTAGCACAGATACGCAGTATTTT.

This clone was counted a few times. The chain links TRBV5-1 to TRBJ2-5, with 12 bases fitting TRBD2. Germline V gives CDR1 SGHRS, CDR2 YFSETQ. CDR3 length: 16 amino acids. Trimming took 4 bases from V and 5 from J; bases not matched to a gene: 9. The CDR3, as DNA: TGCGCCAGCAGCGAAGCTAGCGGGAGGGCCCAGGAGACCCAGTACTTC. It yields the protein CASSEASGRAQETQYF.